The 17 T cell receptor beta chains given below trace back to one sample, sequenced in a study of blood T cells in healthy people across ages. For the second PCR, which ran for about 7 to 12 cycles, a sample-barcoded 5' primer and a J-beta primer mix were used. TCRdb reprocessed the 5' RACE reads via MiXCR and lists one record per CDR3 protein. The sample holds some 640,000 distinct CDR3 sequences; 25% to 30% are singletons and the top ten take around 14%. The sample comprised blood. Every receptor here comes from an elderly woman in good health.

This clonotype was recorded a few times. This chain joins TRBV9 and TRBJ1-1, with D hard to call. Per germline, CDR1 SGDLS and CDR2 YYNGEE. V lost 1 base and J 3 bases, leaving 7 bases between the germline ends. The CDR3 is 13 residues long. This CDR3 reads CASSVSWYTEAFF. The CDR3 DNA follows: TGTGCCAGCAGCGTATCTTGGTACACTGAAGCTTTCTTT.

This clonotype was counted only a few times. A clone one base away is much larger, so this may be a read error. The chain has TRBV7-2 and TRBJ2-5; 7 bases align to TRBD2. J lost 11 bases, V lost 3 bases, and 15 bases had no gene match. Germline CDR1 and CDR2: SGHTA and FQGNSA. CDR3 length: 15 residues. The CDR3 loop is CASSLTIERGREQYF. Here the CDR3 DNA reads TGTGCCAGCAGCTTGACCATTGAGCGGGGCAGGGAGCAGTACTTC.

A word on this clonotype: A much more abundant neighbour one base away suggests this may be a read error. The missing conserved phenylalanine or tryptophan at the end of this CDR3 makes a read error likely. CDR3 coding DNA: TGCAGTGCTAGAGGGGTCATCCAAGAGACCCAGTACTGC. As protein: CSARGVIQETQYC. The V and J genes are TRBV20-1 and TRBJ2-7; the D is unclear. The end of the DNA is better explained by TRBJ2-5, so the J call may be wrong. This CDR3 has 13 amino acids. Germline V CDR1 and CDR2: DFQATT, SNEGSKA (reference sequence).

This clonotype occurred a few times. The V and J genes are TRBV21-1 and TRBJ1-5; the table names TRBD1, a call not compared with the DNA. TRBV21-1 is classified as a pseudogene. The CDR3 is made up of 15 amino acids. CDR3 nucleotides: TGTGCCAGCAGCCCGCTGGGACGGAGCAATCAGCCCCAGCATTTT. Protein sequence: CASSPLGRSNQPQHF.

This clonotype occurred a few times. The rearrangement links TRBV12-3 or TRBV12-4 to TRBJ1-5, with 9 bases fitting TRBD1. The ends lost 5 bases at V and 7 bases at J; junction bases unmatched: 9. The CDR3 loop spans 15 amino acids. CDR3 in amino acids: CASSPYRGPGQPQHF. The CDR3 region has the DNA TGTGCCAGCAGTCCATACAGGGGGCCCGGGCAGCCCCAGCATTTT.

V gene TRBV12-3 or TRBV12-4 combines with J gene TRBJ1-2; D remains unclear. The CDR3 has 14 amino acids. Trimming removed 6 bases at V and 5 bases at J, with 16 bases between. The CDR3 is CASSPVGGLYGYTF. Here the CDR3 DNA reads TGTGCCAGCAGCCCCGTAGGAGGGCTGTATGGCTACACCTTC.

About this clonotype itself: Just one base apart from a much larger clone, this may be a read error. The CDR3 sequence is CSARGLAGGRQEQFF. DNA of the CDR3: TGCAGTGCTAGGGGACTAGCGGGGGGCCGCCAAGAGCAGTTCTTC. This sequence joins TRBV20-1 and TRBJ2-1, with 15 nucleotides matching TRBD2. The ends lost 3 bases at V and 10 bases at J; junction bases unmatched: 7. The CDR3 covers 15 residues. CDR1 and CDR2 (germline): DFQATT, SNEGSKA (reference sequence).

The chain is built from TRBV20-1 and TRBJ2-1; either TRBD1 or TRBD2 may supply D (5 bases each). The V end was cut by 1 base, the J end by 1 base, with 11 bases between. The length of the CDR3 is 15 residues. Germline CDR1 reads DFQATT; CDR2 reads SNEGSKA (reference sequence). The CDR3 DNA sequence: TGCAGTGCTAGAGGTTCGGGGCAGTCCTACAATGAGCAGTTCTTC. Amino acid sequence: CSARGSGQSYNEQFF.

This clonotype showed up just a few times. Just one base apart from a much larger clone, this may be a read error. This rearrangement joins TRBV20-1 to TRBJ2-1; 11 positions agree with TRBD1. The germline V gene has CDR1 DFQATT and CDR2 SNEGSKA (reference sequence). J gave up 10 bases and V 6 bases, and 14 bases lay outside the gene matches. The CDR3 covers 15 residues. The CDR3 DNA reads TGCAGTGCCCAGGCGATGGGACAGGGGGGTTGGGAGCAGTTCTTC. This sequence encodes CSAQAMGQGGWEQFF.

There are many counts of this clonotype. The CDR3: CASTFGRGRGGGLGYTF. CDR3 coding DNA: TGTGCCAGCACCTTTGGCCGGGGGCGAGGAGGAGGGTTAGGCTACACCTTC. The genes are TRBV7-8 and TRBJ1-2; tentatively, D is TRBD1 (6 bases). The germline gives CDR1 SGHVS, CDR2 FQNEAQ. The V gene lost 7 bases and the J gene lost 8 bases, with 29 bases spanning the gap. This CDR3 region has 17 residues.

This clonotype was picked up many times. The chain carries TRBV4-3 and TRBJ2-3, with D perhaps TRBD1 or TRBD2 (6 bases each). The germline V gene encodes CDR1 LGHNA and CDR2 YSLEER. Trimming stripped 1 base from V and 0 bases from J, with 23 bases between. The CDR3 consists of 20 residues. CDR3 DNA sequence: TGCGCCAGCAGCCAAGGGTACAAGGGGGGCCAACGTCCTAGCACAGATACGCAGTATTTT. Its translation: CASSQGYKGGQRPSTDTQYF.

The chain employs TRBV24-1 and TRBJ1-4; D possibly corresponds to TRBD1 (6 bases). Trimming took off 4 bases at V and 4 bases at J, with 12 bases between the two ends. Germline CDR1 KGHDR, CDR2 SFDVKD. This CDR3 is 15 amino acids long. The CDR3 DNA is TGTGCCACCAGTGACCCCGGGACAAGTAATGAAAAACTGTTTTTT. Its translation: CATSDPGTSNEKLFF.

This clonotype showed up many times. The chain uses TRBV5-1 and TRBJ2-3; TRBD1 matches at 11 bases. CDR3 size: 17 residues. CDR1 SGHRS and CDR2 YFSETQ come from the germline V gene. The V and J ends lost 5 bases and 6 bases, in that order; junction bases with no gene match: 14. The CDR3 protein is CASRLPLRDRGIDTQYF. CDR3 bases: TGCGCCAGCAGATTACCTCTGAGGGACAGGGGGATTGATACGCAGTATTTT.

V and J are TRBV27 and TRBJ1-1; D possibly corresponds to TRBD1 (5 bases). With 5 bases removed from V and 1 base from J, the gap between germline ends came to 14 bases. Germline V gives CDR1 MNHEY, CDR2 SMNVEV (reference sequence). The CDR3 spans 15 residues. CDR3 in amino acids: CASSPPGVSNTEAFF. For the CDR3, the DNA is TGTGCCAGCAGTCCCCCGGGGGTTTCGAACACTGAAGCTTTCTTT.

This clonotype has just a few counts. The rearrangement joins TRBV6-2 or TRBV6-3 to TRBJ2-2, with 8 nucleotides matching TRBD1. Germline CDR1 MNHEY, CDR2 SVGEGT. The CDR3 runs to 13 residues. V lost 6 bases, J lost 6 bases, and 3 bases stayed unmatched. CDR3 bases: TGTGCCAGCAGAACAGGGGGTTCCGGGGAGCTGTTTTTT. It encodes CASRTGGSGELFF.

This chain links TRBV29-1 with TRBJ1-3; D unclear. CDR3 length equals 15 residues. CDR1 and CDR2 from the germline V gene are SQVTM and ANQGSEA. V was clipped by 6 bases and J by 4 bases, with 19 bases between them. The CDR3 region is CSVALTTKAGNTIYF. In DNA, the CDR3 is TGCAGCGTGGCGTTGACCACCAAGGCCGGAAACACCATATATTTT. Complete variable domain (other parts from reference TRBV29-1 and TRBJ1-3): SAVISQKPSRDICQRGTSLTIQCQVDSQVTMMFWYRQQPGQSLTLIATANQGSEATYESGFVIDKFPISRPNLTFSTLTVSNMSPEDSSIYLCSVALTTKAGNTIYFGEGSWLTVV.

The CDR3 loop reads CSASSDYTDTQYF. The CDR3 bases are TGCAGTGCCTCGAGCGACTACACAGATACGCAGTATTTT. The chain has TRBV20-1 and TRBJ2-3, with TRBD2 as a possible D gene (5 bases). The CDR3 is 13 residues long. Germline lookup yields CDR1 DFQATT and CDR2 SNEGSKA (reference sequence). V dropped 6 bases and J dropped 2 bases, with 12 bases sitting between them.